This TCR beta chain stems from a study of graft-versus-host responses after intestinal transplantation. Concerning this clone: Antigen unknown.

The assay was immunoSEQ multiplex PCR, and TCRdb's table has in-frame clones only and misses some. The sample yields some 23,000 clones, almost 85% seen once. Germline-derived CDR1 and CDR2 are LGHNT and FRNRAP. Trimming removed 5 bases from V and 9 bases from J; junction bases left unmatched: 17. The CDR3 covers 18 residues. The source is a human donor who was the organ donor for an intestinal transplant. The rearrangement links TRBV12-5 to TRBJ2-1; 12 bases map to TRBD2. The sample in question was unstimulated CD8+ T cells sorted from spleen or lymph node cells, obtained before transplant. The CDR3 sequence: CASGPNEGLAGVTGEQFF. CDR3 DNA: TGTGCTAGTGGTCCTAACGAGGGACTAGCGGGCGTTACTGGTGAGCAGTTCTTC.